Below, 13 T cell receptor beta chains from the same sample are listed, as sequenced in a study of shared clonotypes between healthy human individuals (dated by TCRdb to 2018 to 2021). To prepare the library, the immunoSEQ multiplex PCR assay was applied. Entries here come from immuneACCESS through TCRdb and include only in-frame sequences with V and J called. Some clones fail to appear in such tables; in the studies checked, an unresolved V gene covers under half of the shortfall, and the cause of the remainder is unknown. The sample data list about 600,000 clones, and roughly 97% of these were observed just once. Of the sample, approximately 0.057% falls within the top ten clones. Specimen: naive CD4+ T cells sorted from blood. In the paper's terms, the cell subset or site label means: CD45RA+ positively selected. These TCRs come from a woman under 40 in good health.

V is TRBV28 and J is TRBJ2-5, with 9 bases fitting TRBD2. Germline V gene lookup returns CDR1 MDHEN and CDR2 SYDVKM. The ends lost 3 bases at V and 4 bases at J; junction bases unmatched: 3. This CDR3 spans 14 amino acids. CDR3 residues: CASSLMREGETQYF. CDR3 sequence (DNA): TGTGCCAGCAGTTTGATGCGGGAGGGAGAGACCCAGTACTTC.

The CDR3 nucleotides are TGTGCCAGCAGTGAAGTAGGTGTCAGTAGCGAAGCTTTCTTT. Protein product: CASSEVGVSSEAFF. This chain joins TRBV6-1 and TRBJ1-1; D is unresolved. This CDR3 has 14 residues. V lost 1 base, J lost 8 bases, and 14 bases lay in between. Per the germline V gene, CDR1 is MNHNS and CDR2 is SASEGT.

This clone was seen just once. This chain connects TRBV20-1 to TRBJ1-1; D is perhaps TRBD1 (5 bases). This CDR3 is 11 amino acids long. The V gene lost 6 bases and the J gene lost 5 bases, with 10 bases spanning the gap. Germline V gene lookup returns CDR1 DFQATT and CDR2 SNEGSKA (reference sequence). The CDR3 bases are TGCAGTGCCGAGGGGTGGACTGAAGCTTTCTTT. Translated: CSAEGWTEAFF.

J is TRBJ2-3 and V is TRBV19; TRBD2 aligns across 8 bases. V lost 3 bases, J lost 5 bases, and 7 bases stayed unmatched. The CDR3 spans 15 residues. Germline-derived CDR1 and CDR2 are LNHDA and SQIVND (reference sequence). The CDR3 bases are TGTGCCAGTAGTATCAAGCGGGAGAGTAGAGATACGCAGTATTTT. Translating it yields CASSIKRESRDTQYF.

The V gene is TRBV12-5, the J gene TRBJ2-1; the D gene is possibly TRBD2 (6 bases). Trimming removed 3 bases from V and 4 bases from J, with 16 bases in between. This CDR3 spans 16 amino acids. Looked up from germline, CDR1 is LGHNT and CDR2 is FRNRAP. DNA of the CDR3: TGTGCTAGTGGTTTAGGCCCCGGGAGTGGGTACAATGAGCAGTTCTTC. This codes for CASGLGPGSGYNEQFF.

The gene calls are TRBV7-6 and TRBJ2-3; possibly TRBD1 for D (5 bases). The CDR3 is 15 residues long. The V gene's germline CDR1 is SGHVS and CDR2 FNYEAQ. V shed 1 base and J shed 3 bases, with 11 bases lying between them. In nucleotides, the CDR3 is TGTGCCAGCAGCTTAGTTCAGGGAACGACAGATACGCAGTATTTT. Residues: CASSLVQGTTDTQYF.

The chain's CDR3 is CASSLTTNEQFF. The CDR3 DNA sequence: TGTGCCAGCAGTTTAACGACTAATGAGCAGTTCTTC. V usage is TRBV28 and J usage is TRBJ2-1; D is undetermined. The CDR3 contains 12 residues. The ends were cut back, 2 bases at V and 7 bases at J, with 6 bases in the middle. CDR1 and CDR2 (germline): MDHEN, SYDVKM.

The chain has TRBV13 and TRBJ2-7; D remains unclear. Trimming pared 0 bases from V and 6 bases from J, leaving 9 bases between. Germline lookup yields CDR1 PRHDT and CDR2 FYEKMQ (reference sequence). CDR3 length: 13 amino acids. Here the CDR3 DNA reads TGTGCCAGCAGCTTAGGGGAATCGGGCGAGCAGTACTTC. Translation: CASSLGESGEQYF.

The V and J genes are TRBV10-2 and TRBJ1-4; 7 bases line up with TRBD1. This CDR3 is 15 amino acids long. Per the germline V gene, CDR1 is WSHSY and CDR2 is SAAADI. The V segment lost 1 base and the J segment 6 bases; nucleotides outside the gene matches: 5. This CDR3 reads CASSEFRGADEKLFF. CDR3 nucleotides: TGCGCCAGCAGTGAGTTCAGGGGGGCGGATGAAAAACTGTTTTTT.

V and J are TRBV18 and TRBJ2-5; 9 positions match TRBD1. Matching the DNA end better, TRBJ2-7 makes the J call doubtful. CDR1 and CDR2 from the germline V gene are KGHSH and LQKENI. The length of the CDR3 is 14 residues. The CDR3 reads CASSPGTGMNEQYF. The CDR3 DNA follows: TGTGCCAGCTCACCAGGGACAGGGATGAACGAGCAGTACTTC.

The chain is built from TRBV30 and TRBJ2-2; D uncertain. In germline, CDR1 is GTSNPN, CDR2 SVGIG (reference sequence). This CDR3 contains 12 residues. Between the trimmed V and J ends, which lost 8 bases and 6 bases, there was a span of 13 bases. CDR3 coding DNA: TGTGCCCACCGAGAGGAACCCGGGGAGCTGTTTTTT. Translated, it gives CAHREEPGELFF.

The chain uses TRBV28 and TRBJ2-4; D unclear. Germline assignment: CDR1 MDHEN and CDR2 SYDVKM. The CDR3 sequence is 16 residues long. The V end lost 2 bases, the J end lost 0 bases, and 11 bases lay between the germline ends. The CDR3 region is CASSLAAQLAKNIQYF. CDR3 in DNA: TGTGCCAGCAGTTTAGCGGCTCAGCTAGCCAAAAACATTCAGTACTTC.

The rearrangement links TRBV4-2 to TRBJ2-1, with TRBD2 as a possible D gene (5 bases). CDR1 LGHNA and CDR2 YNFKEQ come from the germline V gene. The CDR3 covers 16 residues. Deletions cut 1 base from V and 0 bases from J, with 10 bases between. The CDR3 sequence: CASSQGGDYSYNEQFF. CDR3 nucleotides: TGTGCCAGCAGCCAAGGAGGCGACTACTCCTACAATGAGCAGTTCTTC.